This T cell receptor (beta chain) emerged from a study of T cells after yellow fever vaccination. Study-level findings and limits: Clonotype sharing between CD4 and CD8 compartments was small.

TCRdb analysed the 5' RACE reads with MiXCR anew, one entry per CDR3 protein. Of around 610,000 distinct CDR3 sequences in the sample, roughly 14% were seen once. Only a few counts were recorded for this clonotype. Its target is not known. Germline CDR1 reads DFQATT; CDR2 reads SNEGSKA (reference sequence). With V trimmed by 1 base and J by 4 bases, 5 bases remained unmatched. The CDR3 runs 15 residues. The material was PBMCs, obtained on the day of the yellow fever booster vaccination. The source is a man in his thirties or forties who received the YFV17D yellow fever vaccine. The chain is built from TRBV20-1 and TRBJ2-2; 8 nucleotides agree with TRBD1. Written as DNA, the CDR3 is TGCAGTGCTAGAGGGGAGACAGGGGTCACCGGGGAGCTGTTTTTT. This codes for CSARGETGVTGELFF.